The 28 T cell receptor beta chains listed next were all sequenced from one sample in a study of blood T cells in healthy people across ages (dated by TCRdb to 2014 to 2015). The method was 5' RACE. Sequencing used an Illumina HiSeq 2500. A second about 7 to 11 cycle PCR used a sample-barcoded 5' primer and a J-beta primer mix. The public reads were reprocessed in TCRdb via fastp at Q25 and MiXCR, keeping in-frame beta chains. Entries that share a CDR3 protein sequence are merged under the most common genes and DNA. Here the sample has hundreds of thousands of distinct CDR3 sequences; 40% to 65% occur a single time. The ten largest clones represent approximately 15% of the sample. Sequenced sample: blood. The receptor set was obtained from an elderly woman in good health.

The V gene is TRBV12-3 or TRBV12-4, the J gene TRBJ1-2, with D unresolved. The CDR3 sequence is 13 residues long. Between the trimmed V and J ends, which lost 6 bases and 8 bases, there was a span of 16 bases. DNA for the CDR3: TGTGCCAGCAGACCTCCACTTGGCCCCGGCTACACCTTC. It codes for CASRPPLGPGYTF.

This chain joins TRBV6-1 and TRBJ1-4; D is uncertain. Between the trimmed V and J ends, which lost 7 bases and 0 bases, there was a span of 15 bases. Per the germline V gene, CDR1 is MNHNS and CDR2 is SASEGT. The CDR3 extends over 16 amino acids. The CDR3 DNA follows: TGTGCCAGCAAGGGAGGGTCGATAGCAACTAATGAAAAACTGTTTTTT. It translates to CASKGGSIATNEKLFF.

This clonotype was recorded at least ten times. V and J are TRBV29-1 and TRBJ1-2; D unresolved. The V end lost 7 bases, the J end lost 4 bases, and 13 bases lay between the germline ends. The CDR3 is made up of 12 amino acids. The germline gives CDR1 SQVTM, CDR2 ANQGSEA. CDR3 in amino acids: CSANLGIYGYTF. CDR3 DNA: TGCAGCGCTAACCTGGGGATCTATGGCTACACCTTC.

The chain carries TRBV2 and TRBJ1-2; D is undetermined. CDR1 and CDR2 (germline): SNHLY, FYNNEI. Trimming removed 6 bases at V and 4 bases at J, with 21 bases between. This CDR3 has 16 amino acids. The CDR3 sequence: CASSGSREAGSYGYTF. The CDR3 DNA reads as TGTGCCAGCAGCGGGTCAAGGGAAGCAGGCTCCTATGGCTACACCTTC.

V gene TRBV7-9 combines with J gene TRBJ2-1; TRBD2 matches 13 bases. The CDR3 loop spans 13 amino acids. Trimming cost V 5 bases and J 14 bases; bases outside gene matches: 6. Germline V lookup: CDR1 SEHNR, CDR2 FQNEAQ (reference sequence). CDR3 in amino acids: CASSGLAGVSEFF. In DNA form, the CDR3 reads TGTGCCAGCAGCGGACTAGCGGGAGTGAGTGAGTTCTTC.

The V call is TRBV25-1, the J call TRBJ2-3; D gene ambiguous. The CDR3 length is 12 residues. V dropped 2 bases and J dropped 12 bases, with 12 bases sitting between them. Germline values: CDR1 MGHDK, CDR2 SYGVNS. This CDR3 reads CASSEQAEGQYF. In DNA, the CDR3 is TGTGCCAGCAGTGAACAAGCCGAAGGACAGTATTTT.

Only one count was recorded for this clonotype. The chain uses TRBV10-3 and TRBJ2-3, with 10 bases that match TRBD1. The CDR3 runs to 14 residues. With 6 bases clipped from V and 6 bases from J, the junction kept 6 bases outside the gene matches. CDR1 is ENHRY and CDR2 is SYGVKD in the germline V gene. The CDR3 is CAIRRQGARDTQYF. The CDR3 nucleotides are TGTGCCATCAGGCGACAGGGGGCAAGGGATACGCAGTATTTT.

The table lists this clonotype with a few counts. As DNA, the CDR3 is TGCAGCGTTGAAGATCGCCTAGCGGGAGCAGAGACCCAGTACTTC. This encodes CSVEDRLAGAETQYF. V is TRBV29-1 and J is TRBJ2-5; TRBD2 matches 10 bases. V shed 0 bases, J shed 4 bases, and the junction held 5 bases outside the gene matches. In germline, CDR1 is SQVTM, CDR2 ANQGSEA. The CDR3 covers 15 residues.

The chain joins TRBV6-2 or TRBV6-3 to TRBJ1-5; 8 nucleotides line up with TRBD1. This CDR3 is 13 amino acids long. Germline loops: CDR1 MNHEY, CDR2 SVGEGT. The V and J ends lost 6 bases and 9 bases, in that order; junction bases with no gene match: 7. The chain's CDR3 is CASRTGDVRPQHF. In nucleotides, the CDR3 is TGTGCCAGCAGGACAGGGGACGTAAGGCCCCAGCATTTT.

There are a few counts of this clonotype. The chain joins TRBV19 to TRBJ1-4, with a possible D match to TRBD1 (5 bases). This CDR3 region has 14 residues. The germline V and J ends were trimmed by 7 bases and 0 bases, with 9 bases remaining between them. Germline V gene data show CDR1 as LNHDA and CDR2 as SQIVND (reference sequence). The CDR3 DNA is TGTGCCAGTACCCAAGGGGCAACTAATGAAAAACTGTTTTTT. Its protein is CASTQGATNEKLFF.

This chain links TRBV7-2 with TRBJ2-3; 7 nucleotides align to TRBD2. Germline V gene data show CDR1 as SGHTA and CDR2 as FQGNSA. The CDR3 is 15 residues long. V shed 5 bases, J shed 6 bases, and the junction held 11 bases outside the gene matches. The CDR3 DNA follows: TGTGCCAGCAGCCGCCGGACTAGATCAGGGGATACGCAGTATTTT. Protein sequence: CASSRRTRSGDTQYF.

On this clonotype: Being one base from a much bigger clone, this may be a read error. The chain joins TRBV28 to TRBJ2-1, with TRBD1 as a possible D gene (5 bases). This CDR3 is 15 amino acids long. Looked up from germline, CDR1 is MDHEN and CDR2 is SYDVKM. This chain's CDR3 is CTSSPVRGPNNEQFF. The DNA for the CDR3 is TGTACCAGCAGCCCCGTTAGGGGCCCGAACAATGAGCAGTTCTTC.

As regards this clonotype: A much larger clone lies a single base off, so this may be a read error. J is TRBJ1-5 and V is TRBV2; D may be TRBD1 (5 bases). There are 17 residues in the CDR3. The V end lost 4 bases, the J end lost 7 bases, and 23 bases lay between the germline ends. Germline values: CDR1 SNHLY, CDR2 FYNNEI. The CDR3 protein is CASSGGPGAVGGQPQHF. CDR3 sequence (DNA): TGTGCCAGCAGTGGGGGTCCAGGAGCTGTTGGGGGGCAGCCCCAGCATTTT.

V usage is TRBV20-1 and J usage is TRBJ2-7, with TRBD2 identical over 9 bases. The ends lost 5 bases at V and 2 bases at J; junction bases unmatched: 4. CDR1 and CDR2 from the germline V gene are DFQATT and SNEGSKA (reference sequence). The CDR3 runs to 13 residues. The CDR3 region is CSAVTSGAYEQYF. CDR3 nucleotide sequence: TGCAGTGCTGTGACTAGCGGCGCCTACGAGCAGTACTTC.

This clonotype was detected ten times or more. This sequence joins TRBV7-2 and TRBJ2-1, with TRBD2 matching 7 bases. The CDR3 covers 16 residues. CDR1 SGHTA and CDR2 FQGNSA come from the germline V gene. V lost 4 bases and J lost 5; bases outside the gene matches: 11. The CDR3 loop is CASSSSLGGGDNEQFF. The CDR3 DNA reads TGTGCCAGCAGCTCAAGTTTGGGGGGAGGGGACAATGAGCAGTTCTTC.

This clonotype was detected many times. The J gene is TRBJ2-7, the V gene TRBV28; a possible D gene is TRBD1 (6 bases). CDR1 and CDR2 from the germline V gene are MDHEN and SYDVKM. Trimming took off 10 bases at V and 3 bases at J, with 22 bases between the two ends. This CDR3 is 15 amino acids long. The CDR3 DNA reads TGTGCCACTCTGGGGGACACGTTTCAAGTCTACGAGCAGTACTTC. This encodes CATLGDTFQVYEQYF.

The V gene is TRBV24-1, the J gene TRBJ2-3; D is perhaps TRBD1 or TRBD2 (5 bases each). Trimming shortened V by 0 bases and J by 2 bases, and 14 bases separated the two germline ends. Germline V gene data show CDR1 as KGHDR and CDR2 as SFDVKD. The length of the CDR3 is 17 residues. Written as DNA, the CDR3 is TGTGCCACCAGTGATTTGGAGTTCGGGGCAACCACAGATACGCAGTATTTT. This sequence encodes CATSDLEFGATTDTQYF.

This chain joins TRBV7-2 and TRBJ2-1; D is uncertain. Looked up from germline, CDR1 is SGHTA and CDR2 is FQGNSA. Deletions cut 0 bases from V and 15 bases from J, with 9 bases between. The CDR3 extends over 11 amino acids. In nucleotides, the CDR3 is TGTGCCAGCAGCTTAGCGTTAGAACCGTTCTTC. Amino acids: CASSLALEPFF.

This chain uses TRBV20-1 with TRBJ2-7, with D maybe TRBD2 (5 bases). The CDR3 consists of 10 residues. CDR1 is DFQATT and CDR2 is SNEGSKA in the germline V gene (reference sequence). The V end was cut by 7 bases, the J end by 7 bases, with 11 bases between. CDR3 in amino acids: CSGARREQYF. The CDR3 nucleotides are TGCAGTGGGGCCAGGAGGGAGCAGTACTTC.

This clonotype was observed at least ten times. The chain has TRBV7-8 and TRBJ2-3; D unresolved. The CDR3 is 12 amino acids. V lost 5 bases to trimming and J lost 4 bases, with 7 bases between them. CDR1 is SGHVS, CDR2 FQNEAQ, per germline. Here the CDR3 DNA reads TGTGCCAGCAGCCGCGACGCAGATACGCAGTATTTT. It specifies CASSRDADTQYF.

There are many counts of this clonotype. The V and J genes are TRBV7-2 and TRBJ2-5, with D possibly being TRBD2 (6 bases). There are 14 residues in the CDR3. V lost 5 bases to trimming and J lost 4 bases, with 14 bases between them. Germline V gene data show CDR1 as SGHTA and CDR2 as FQGNSA. In DNA form, the CDR3 reads TGTGCCAGCAGCAAGGGACTCTTATTAGAGACCCAGTACTTC. The encoded protein is CASSKGLLLETQYF.

This clonotype has a handful of counts. The chain links TRBV7-9 to TRBJ2-1; no clear D. Germline CDR1 and CDR2: SEHNR and FQNEAQ (reference sequence). The CDR3 spans 14 residues. Trimming left V 5 bases short and J 6 bases short, with 14 bases between. In DNA form, the CDR3 reads TGTGCCAGCAGCCTCCTGATTGGGCGCAATGAGCAGTTCTTC. Protein: CASSLLIGRNEQFF.

This clonotype has a handful of counts. CDR3 amino acids: CASSVGQGGYGYTF. Written as DNA, the CDR3 is TGCGCCAGCAGTGTGGGACAGGGCGGCTATGGCTACACCTTC. The genes are TRBV5-1 and TRBJ1-2, with 9 bases identical to TRBD1. The CDR3 totals 14 residues. Trimming cost V 5 bases and J 4 bases; bases outside gene matches: 6. Germline values: CDR1 SGHRS, CDR2 YFSETQ.

Regarding this clonotype: Possible read error: a much larger clone is one base away. The rearrangement uses TRBV11-2 and TRBJ1-6; D gene ambiguous. CDR1 and CDR2 (germline): SGHAT, FQNNGV. Trimming took off 8 bases at V and 9 bases at J, with 11 bases between the two ends. This CDR3 comprises 12 residues. This CDR3 is CASGNNGSPLHF. Here the CDR3 DNA reads TGTGCCAGCGGCAATAACGGTTCACCCCTCCACTTT.

This clonotype was found a few times. A much larger clone differs by one base, so this may be a read error. The genes are TRBV12-3 or TRBV12-4 and TRBJ2-3; TRBD2 matches at 7 bases. This CDR3 is 14 amino acids long. The DNA of the CDR3 is TGTGCCAGCAGCTTAGCGGGTTTCCCAGATACGCAGTATTTT. It yields the protein CASSLAGFPDTQYF.

V usage is TRBV19 and J usage is TRBJ1-1; D remains ambiguous. CDR3 length: 13 amino acids. V was cut by 3 bases and J by 3 bases, with 8 bases left in between. Germline lookup yields CDR1 LNHDA and CDR2 SQIVND (reference sequence). CDR3 protein: CASSIGRDTEAFF. The CDR3 region has the DNA TGTGCCAGTAGTATTGGACGGGACACTGAAGCTTTCTTT.

This clonotype was seen just once. A read error may explain this, as a much larger clone is one base away. This rearrangement joins TRBV25-1 to TRBJ2-3; D remains unclear. V was shortened by 5 bases and J by 10 bases, with 19 bases between the two germline ends. The CDR3 has 14 amino acids. Germline lookup yields CDR1 MGHDK and CDR2 SYGVNS. The CDR3 is CASSRLDSFDPQYF. The DNA for the CDR3 is TGTGCCAGCAGTCGTCTAGATAGTTTCGATCCGCAGTATTTT.

This clonotype occurred many times. The chain couples TRBV25-1 to TRBJ1-2; D remains unclear. The germline gives CDR1 MGHDK, CDR2 SYGVNS. Trimming left V 3 bases short and J 5 bases short, with 7 bases between. The CDR3 has 12 amino acids. As DNA, the CDR3 is TGTGCCAGCAGTGATAGTAGATATGGCTACACCTTC. This gives the protein CASSDSRYGYTF.